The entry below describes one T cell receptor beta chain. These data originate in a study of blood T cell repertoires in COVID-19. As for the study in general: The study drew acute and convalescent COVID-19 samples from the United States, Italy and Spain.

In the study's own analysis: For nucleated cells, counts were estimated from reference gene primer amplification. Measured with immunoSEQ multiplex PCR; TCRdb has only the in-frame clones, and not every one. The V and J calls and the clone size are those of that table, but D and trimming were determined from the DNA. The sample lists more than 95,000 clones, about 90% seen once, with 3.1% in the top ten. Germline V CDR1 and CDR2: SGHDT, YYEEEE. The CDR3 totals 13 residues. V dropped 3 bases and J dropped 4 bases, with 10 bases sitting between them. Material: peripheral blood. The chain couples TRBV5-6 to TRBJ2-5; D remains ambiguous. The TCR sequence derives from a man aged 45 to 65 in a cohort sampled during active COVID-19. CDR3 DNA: TGTGCCAGCAGCTCCGGCGGAAGAGAGACCCAGTACTTC. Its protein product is CASSSGGRETQYF.